These T cell receptor beta chains were read from a single sample in a study of shared clonotypes between healthy human individuals. Clones were read by immunoSEQ multiplex PCR, and TCRdb kept only the in-frame ones, dropping some. In the table there are around 2,000,000 clones, 90% to 95% of which are singletons. The sequenced material came from naive CD8+ T cells from PBMCs. The source is a man aged 18 to 30 in good health. Some clones in this sample may be carry-over from other donors' samples. CDR3s include the opening cysteine and the closing phenylalanine or tryptophan. Fields, in order: V gene, D gene, J gene, clone size, CDR3 DNA, CDR3 protein. D genes are given only for firm matches. Clone sizes are given selectively: once, few, many, or a class where the clone is expanded.

V: TRBV9
D: TRBD2
J: TRBJ2-5
size: .
DNA: TGTGCCAGCAGCCGCTCAGACGGGGGGTGGAGACCCCAGTACTTC
CDR3: CASSRSDGGWRPQYF

V: TRBV5-1
D: TRBD1
J: TRBJ2-1
size: .
DNA: TGCGCCAGCAGCCAAACCCTTCTCGGACAGGTGAATTTCGAGCAGTTCTTC
CDR3: CASSQTLLGQVNFEQFF

V: TRBV7-9
D: TRBD2
J: TRBJ2-7
size: .
DNA: TGTGCCAGCAGCTTAGTCGGGAAGGTAGCGGGAGGGCCTCGGTACGAGCAGTACTTC
CDR3: CASSLVGKVAGGPRYEQYF

V: TRBV28
D: .
J: TRBJ2-7
size: .
DNA: TGTGCCAGCAGTTGGGGTTCGTTCGCCTCCTACGAGCAGTACTTC
CDR3: CASSWGSFASYEQYF

V: TRBV2
D: .
J: TRBJ2-4
size: .
DNA: TGTGCCAGCAGTGAAGATCCGCCCCGGGGAGCCAAAAACATTCAGTACTTC
CDR3: CASSEDPPRGAKNIQYF

V: TRBV7-9
D: .
J: TRBJ1-1
size: .
DNA: TGTGCCAGCAGCTTAAAGATAGATCCTGAAGCTTTCTTT
CDR3: CASSLKIDPEAFF

V: TRBV9
D: TRBD2
J: TRBJ2-1
size: once
DNA: TGTGCCAGCAGCGAAAGTGGAACTAGCGGGAGGCCAGTGTCCTACAATGAGCAGTTCTTC
CDR3: CASSESGTSGRPVSYNEQFF

V: TRBV9
D: TRBD1
J: TRBJ1-2
size: .
DNA: TGTGCCAGCAGCGCAGGACAGGGGAAGATAGGTGGCTACACCTTC
CDR3: CASSAGQGKIGGYTF

V: TRBV9
D: .
J: TRBJ2-6
size: .
DNA: TGTGCCAGCAGCCAACCCTCTGGGGCCAACGTCCTGACTTTC
CDR3: CASSQPSGANVLTF

V: TRBV7-9
D: .
J: TRBJ1-2
size: .
DNA: TGTGCCAGCAGCTTACCAACTTCCGACTATGGCTACACCTTC
CDR3: CASSLPTSDYGYTF

V: TRBV13
D: TRBD2
J: TRBJ2-1
size: once
DNA: TGTGCCAGCAGCTTAGCTAGCGGGAGTGGAGATGAGCAGTTCTTC
CDR3: CASSLASGSGDEQFF

V: TRBV6-5
D: TRBD1
J: TRBJ2-7
size: .
DNA: TGTGCCAGCAGTCCCTACGGACAGGGGTCCTACGAGCAGTACTTC
CDR3: CASSPYGQGSYEQYF

V: TRBV5-1
D: .
J: TRBJ1-2
size: .
DNA: TGCGCCAGCAGCTTGGGAGGTGGCTACACCTTC
CDR3: CASSLGGGYTF

V: TRBV5-6
D: .
J: TRBJ2-1
size: once
DNA: TGTGCCAGCAGCGTCCGGGGAGGAGGGATGAATGAGCAGTTCTTC
CDR3: CASSVRGGGMNEQFF

V: TRBV7-2
D: .
J: TRBJ2-7
size: once
DNA: TGTGCCAGCAGCTCACGTGGCACCGTCACCTCCTACGAGCAGTACTTC
CDR3: CASSSRGTVTSYEQYF

V: TRBV25-1
D: .
J: TRBJ2-7
size: .
DNA: TGTGCCAGCAGTGCGGCAGGAGCCTACGAGCAGTACTTC
CDR3: CASSAAGAYEQYF

V: TRBV4-2
D: .
J: TRBJ2-2
size: .
DNA: TGTGCCAGCAGCCAAGATTTGGCAGGGAGTGCCACCGGGGAGCTGTTTTTT
CDR3: CASSQDLAGSATGELFF

V: TRBV27
D: .
J: TRBJ1-5
size: .
DNA: TGTGCCAGCAGTTGGGGGGGTTGGAATCAGCCCCAGCATTTT
CDR3: CASSWGGWNQPQHF

V: TRBV11-1
D: TRBD2
J: TRBJ2-3
size: .
DNA: TGTGCCAGCAGCTTAGTACGACTAGCGAGCCATACGCAGTATTTT
CDR3: CASSLVRLASHTQYF

V: TRBV5-1
D: TRBD2
J: TRBJ2-3
size: .
DNA: TGCGCCAGCAGCTTGGCCAAGCGGGAGGGATCAGATACGCAGTATTTT
CDR3: CASSLAKREGSDTQYF

V: TRBV6-5
D: .
J: TRBJ1-1
size: few
DNA: TGTGCCAGCAGCCTCGGGGAGTCCACTGAAGCTTTCTTT
CDR3: CASSLGESTEAFF

V: TRBV5-1
D: .
J: TRBJ2-7
size: .
DNA: TGCGCCAGCAGCTTGGTAAGTCTGCAGGGCGGATCTTACGAGCAGTACTTC
CDR3: CASSLVSLQGGSYEQYF

V: TRBV7-8
D: .
J: TRBJ2-1
size: .
DNA: TGTGCCAGCAGCACGGGATACAATGAGCAGTTCTTC
CDR3: CASSTGYNEQFF

V: TRBV7-2
D: .
J: TRBJ2-5
size: .
DNA: TGTGCCAGCAGCTCGCGACAGGGAGGGAAAGAGACCCAGTACTTC
CDR3: CASSSRQGGKETQYF

V: TRBV27
D: TRBD1
J: TRBJ2-7
size: .
DNA: TGTGCCAGCAGTTTCGGACAGGTTCCTCGGGAGCAGTACTTC
CDR3: CASSFGQVPREQYF

V: TRBV2
D: .
J: TRBJ1-1
size: .
DNA: TGTGCCAGCAGTGAAGTACCAGGGCGGGGGGCTGAAGCTTTCTTT
CDR3: CASSEVPGRGAEAFF

V: TRBV27
D: .
J: TRBJ2-3
size: .
DNA: TGTGCCAGCAGTTTTATACGAGGGACCCACACAGATACGCAGTATTTT
CDR3: CASSFIRGTHTDTQYF

V: TRBV5-6
D: .
J: TRBJ1-2
size: .
DNA: TGTGCCAGCAGTCTAACAGGGTACGGCTACACCTTC
CDR3: CASSLTGYGYTF

V: TRBV27
D: .
J: TRBJ2-1
size: .
DNA: TGTGCCAGCAGTCCGTCTTGGGCCCATGAGCAGTTCTTC
CDR3: CASSPSWAHEQFF

V: TRBV19
D: TRBD1
J: TRBJ2-6
size: .
DNA: TGTGCCAGCATAGACAGGGCTTCTGGGGCCAACGTCCTGACTTTC
CDR3: CASIDRASGANVLTF

V: TRBV28
D: .
J: TRBJ2-7
size: .
DNA: TGTGCCAGCAGTTATGTGGCGGACTATCCCTACGAGCAGTACTTC
CDR3: CASSYVADYPYEQYF

V: TRBV10-2
D: .
J: TRBJ1-1
size: .
DNA: TGCGCCTCAGTGGGCACTGAAGCTTTCTTT
CDR3: CASVGTEAFF